These 8 T cell receptor beta chains were all obtained from the same sample, sequenced in a study of naive and memory T cell subsets. Their target antigens are unknown. Both TRBC1 and TRBC2 were covered by a beta constant-region primer of two equimolar oligonucleotides. Ligated cDNA was amplified by four rounds of PCR with nested alpha and beta constant-region primers and SP2. TCRdb fed the UMI-ligation and nested PCR reads into MiXCR, producing one record per CDR3 protein. The top ten clones hold 2.8% of a sample with some 110,000 distinct CDR3 sequences, about 15% of them seen once. Findings and caveats of the study: Naive repertoires, especially CD8, held a few larger clonotypes, possibly memory cells re-expressing CD45RA.

The specimen was naive CD8+ T cells from blood. Every receptor here comes from a human donor in good health.

The rearrangement joins TRBV24-1 to TRBJ2-6; D gene unclear. CDR3 length: 15 amino acids. Trimming stripped 5 bases from V and 0 bases from J, with 7 bases between. Germline V CDR1 and CDR2: KGHDR, SFDVKD. CDR3 amino acids: CATSGQSSGANVLTF. CDR3 DNA: TGTGCCACCAGTGGACAAAGCTCTGGGGCCAACGTCCTGACTTTC.

This clonotype has only a few counts. Written as DNA, the CDR3 is TGTGCCAGCAGCTTACCGCAGAGCTATGGCTACACCTTC. Residues: CASSLPQSYGYTF. This rearrangement joins TRBV7-2 to TRBJ1-2; D is unresolved. This CDR3 contains 13 residues. Looked up from germline, CDR1 is SGHTA and CDR2 is FQGNSA. Trimming removed 2 bases at V and 4 bases at J, with 8 bases between.

The V and J genes are TRBV5-6 and TRBJ2-2, with D unclear. Germline assignment: CDR1 SGHDT and CDR2 YYEEEE. The V end was cut by 3 bases, the J end by 5 bases, with 11 bases between. The CDR3 covers 14 residues. This chain's CDR3 is CASSSTPWTGELFF. The CDR3 DNA reads as TGTGCCAGCAGCTCGACCCCATGGACCGGGGAGCTGTTTTTT.

In this sample, this clonotype turned up a few times. The chain joins TRBV4-3 to TRBJ2-5, with D unresolved. This CDR3 spans 13 amino acids. V was trimmed by 1 base and J by 3 bases, leaving 6 bases between them. CDR1 LGHNA and CDR2 YSLEER come from the germline V gene. The CDR3: CASSQVREETQYF. Here the CDR3 DNA reads TGCGCCAGCAGCCAAGTTCGGGAAGAGACCCAGTACTTC.

The chain links TRBV2 to TRBJ1-3; D is uncertain. Trimming shortened V by 4 bases and J by 0 bases, and 13 bases separated the two germline ends. The V gene's germline CDR1 is SNHLY and CDR2 FYNNEI. CDR3 length: 16 amino acids. The CDR3 loop reads CASSAVFSSSGNTIYF. The DNA of the CDR3 is TGTGCCAGCAGTGCGGTTTTCTCTAGCTCTGGAAACACCATATATTTT.

This clonotype was seen only once. The rearrangement links TRBV12-3 or TRBV12-4 to TRBJ1-3, with D unresolved. The CDR3 loop spans 15 amino acids. V lost 6 bases to trimming and J lost 0 bases, with 12 bases between them. CDR3 bases: TGTGCCAGCAGAGATGACGTGAGCTCTGGAAACACCATATATTTT. Translation gives CASRDDVSSGNTIYF.

This clonotype was counted ten times or more. The rearrangement uses TRBV12-3 or TRBV12-4 and TRBJ1-3, with D tentatively TRBD1 (5 bases). V lost 8 bases and J lost 4, with 12 bases in between. The CDR3 is 13 residues long. DNA for the CDR3: TGTGCCAGCGGAGGGGTCGGAGGAAACACCATATATTTT. Amino acids: CASGGVGGNTIYF.

This clonotype has a handful of counts. The J gene is TRBJ1-5, the V gene TRBV27; D is unresolved. Per germline, CDR1 MNHEY and CDR2 SMNVEV (reference sequence). The CDR3 extends over 13 amino acids. Trimming removed 4 bases from V and 3 bases from J, with 7 bases in between. The CDR3 is CASSWTVNQPQHF. The CDR3 bases are TGTGCCAGCAGTTGGACCGTCAATCAGCCCCAGCATTTT.